Presented here are 25 T cell receptor beta chains from one specimen sequenced in a study of blood T cell repertoires in COVID-19. Sequencing used immunoSEQ multiplex PCR; TCRdb keeps in-frame clones, though not all of them. The repertoire holds tens of thousands of clones, with 86% as singletons. Specimen: peripheral blood. These receptors all come from a woman older than 75 with acute or convalescent COVID-19.

The chain is built from TRBV25-1 and TRBJ1-3; D perhaps matches TRBD1 (5 bases). Germline CDR1 and CDR2: MGHDK and SYGVNS. The CDR3 length is 14 residues. The ends were cut back, 3 bases at V and 2 bases at J, with 8 bases in the middle. The CDR3 sequence: CASSDGATGNTIYF. DNA of the CDR3: TGTGCCAGCAGTGATGGGGCGACTGGAAACACCATATATTTT.

This clone was seen once. The J gene is TRBJ1-2, the V gene TRBV19, with D unclear. Germline V lookup: CDR1 LNHDA, CDR2 SQIVND (reference sequence). This CDR3 region has 13 residues. V was cut by 3 bases and J by 4 bases, with 9 bases left in between. DNA of the CDR3: TGTGCCAGTAGTATCCTTTTGAGCTATGGCTACACCTTC. Protein: CASSILLSYGYTF.

The CDR3 loop reads CASSLGSRVGDEQFF. CDR3 DNA: TGTGCCAGCAGCTTAGGGTCTAGAGTTGGCGATGAGCAGTTCTTC. The J gene is TRBJ2-1, the V gene TRBV7-2; D remains ambiguous. Germline CDR1 reads SGHTA; CDR2 reads FQGNSA. V gave up 1 base and J gave up 8 bases, with 15 bases separating them. This CDR3 has 15 amino acids.

The chain carries TRBV15 and TRBJ1-1; D gene uncertain. Per the germline V gene, CDR1 is LNHNV and CDR2 is YYDKDF (reference sequence). The length of the CDR3 is 15 residues. The V gene lost 3 bases and the J gene lost 6 bases, with 17 bases spanning the gap. The CDR3 DNA follows: TGTGCCACCAGCAGCCGTCTTATATTGGGCGCTGAAGCTTTCTTT. Protein sequence: CATSSRLILGAEAFF. Together with reference TRBV15 and TRBJ1-1, the CDR3 gives the full variable domain: DAMVIQNPRYQVTQFGKPVTLSCSQTLNHNVMYWYQQKSSQAPKLLFHYYDKDFNNEADTPDNFQSRRPNTSFCFLDIRSPGLGDTAMYLCATSSRLILGAEAFFGQGTRLTVV.

J is TRBJ1-5 and V is TRBV10-3; no clear D gene. The CDR3 has 13 amino acids. V shed 4 bases and J shed 4 bases, with 8 bases lying between them. CDR1 is ENHRY and CDR2 is SYGVKD in the germline V gene. The CDR3 bases are TGTGCCATCAGTGGAGGGCCTAATCAGCCCCAGCATTTT. Its protein product is CAISGGPNQPQHF.

This rearrangement joins TRBV10-1 to TRBJ2-1; TRBD2 aligns across 13 bases. CDR1 is WNHNN, CDR2 SYGVQD, per germline (reference sequence). The CDR3 contains 16 residues. V lost 4 bases and J lost 2; bases outside the gene matches: 2. The CDR3 spells CASSGTSGRAYNEQFF. CDR3 sequence (DNA): TGCGCCAGCAGTGGTACTAGCGGGAGGGCCTACAATGAGCAGTTCTTC.

Regarding this clone: The junction departs from the called germline gene at one end, perhaps through a read error. The V gene is TRBV7-9, the J gene TRBJ2-5; possible D gene TRBD2, 6 bases. This CDR3 comprises 15 residues. Germline assignment: CDR1 SEHNR and CDR2 FQNEAQ (reference sequence). Written as DNA, the CDR3 is TGTGCCAGCAGCCTAGCGAGGCGGAAAGGAGAGACCCAGTACTTC. Amino acids: CASSLARRKGETQYF.

This clone has a handful of counts. The chain links TRBV4-1 to TRBJ2-1; D perhaps matches TRBD2 (5 bases). In germline, CDR1 is MGHRA, CDR2 YSYEKL. Trimming removed 0 bases at V and 16 bases at J, with 13 bases between. This CDR3 has 12 amino acids. In DNA, the CDR3 is TGCGCCAGCAGCCAAGATTTCGGGGAACGATTCTTC. It yields the protein CASSQDFGERFF.

V gene TRBV5-1 combines with J gene TRBJ2-3; TRBD2 matches 13 bases. In germline, CDR1 is SGHRS, CDR2 YFSETQ. Trimming at V came to 2 bases and at J to 4 bases, leaving 7 bases not matched to a gene. CDR3 size: 17 residues. The CDR3 region has the DNA TGCGCCAGCAGCTTTACTAGCGGGAGGGCCTATTCAGATACGCAGTATTTT. As protein: CASSFTSGRAYSDTQYF.

This clone has just a few counts. The chain links TRBV18 to TRBJ2-3; D gene ambiguous. The CDR3 runs to 15 residues. V was clipped by 1 base and J by 4 bases, with 12 bases between them. Per the germline V gene, CDR1 is KGHSH and CDR2 is LQKENI. CDR3 bases: TGTGCCAGCTCACCACAGGTTACGACATCAGATACGCAGTATTTT. Amino acids: CASSPQVTTSDTQYF. The full variable domain, with the rest looked up from reference TRBV18 and TRBJ2-3, is NAGVMQNPRHLVRRRGQEARLRCSPMKGHSHVYWYRQLPEEGLKFMVYLQKENIIDESGMPKERFSAEFPKEGPSILRIQQVVRGDSAAYFCASSPQVTTSDTQYFGPGTRLTVL.

This rearrangement joins TRBV2 to TRBJ1-6, with 7 bases lining up with TRBD1. With 3 bases clipped from V and 6 bases from J, the junction kept 8 bases outside the gene matches. Germline CDR1 is SNHLY and CDR2 is FYNNEI. The CDR3 extends over 16 amino acids. For the CDR3, the DNA is TGTGCCAGCAGTGAGAGGGGGCGCCCCGGTAATTCACCCCTCCACTTT. Its protein is CASSERGRPGNSPLHF.

The chain uses TRBV25-1 and TRBJ2-7, with 7 bases that match TRBD2. J lost 7 bases, V lost 5 bases, and 5 bases had no gene match. Germline V gene lookup returns CDR1 MGHDK and CDR2 SYGVNS. There are 12 residues in the CDR3. The CDR3 sequence: CASSRGVGEQYF. CDR3 nucleotides: TGTGCCAGCAGTCGGGGGGTTGGGGAGCAGTACTTC.

The table lists this clone with a few counts. The chain has TRBV11-3 and TRBJ1-1; D gene uncertain. Germline CDR1 is SGHNT and CDR2 is YENEEA. The CDR3 totals 13 residues. Trimming removed 0 bases from V and 8 bases from J, with 10 bases in between. The CDR3 sequence is CASSLESVTEAFF. The DNA of the CDR3 is TGTGCCAGCAGCTTAGAGTCAGTAACCGAAGCTTTCTTT.

The chain links TRBV18 to TRBJ2-5; TRBD1 might be the D (5 bases). This CDR3 spans 11 amino acids. CDR1 KGHSH and CDR2 LQKENI come from the germline V gene. Trimming took 8 bases from V and 4 from J, leaving 8 bases between them. DNA of the CDR3: TGTGCCAGCAGGGGCCCAGAGACCCAGTACTTC. Its translation: CASRGPETQYF.

This clone was seen once. The chain employs TRBV6-1 and TRBJ2-1, with 11 bases fitting TRBD2. Germline V gene sequence: CDR1 MNHNS, CDR2 SASEGT. This CDR3 comprises 19 residues. The J segment lost 4 bases and the V segment lost 4 bases, leaving 15 bases of the junction unmatched. The CDR3 reads CASSGYSGGAGFKYNEQFF. The CDR3 DNA is TGTGCCAGCAGTGGCTATAGCGGGGGGGCGGGCTTTAAGTACAATGAGCAGTTCTTC.

The chain couples TRBV7-2 to TRBJ1-1; D is undetermined. V lost 3 bases and J lost 5, with 7 bases in between. The CDR3 length is 12 residues. Germline values: CDR1 SGHTA, CDR2 FQGNSA. The CDR3 loop reads CASSFGVTEAFF. The CDR3 DNA sequence: TGTGCCAGCAGCTTCGGTGTGACTGAAGCTTTCTTT.

The chain combines TRBV10-2 with TRBJ1-1; possibly TRBD1 for D (6 bases). The CDR3 is 15 amino acids. CDR1 WSHSY and CDR2 SAAADI come from the germline V gene. The V end lost 5 bases, the J end lost 2 bases, and 15 bases lay between the germline ends. CDR3 sequence reads: CASSLQGYGNTEAFF. In DNA form, the CDR3 reads TGCGCCAGCAGTCTACAGGGATATGGCAACACTGAAGCTTTCTTT.

The J gene is TRBJ1-2, the V gene TRBV19; 8 positions agree with TRBD1. The trim removed 5 bases at V and 4 bases at J, leaving 6 bases unmatched. This CDR3 is 14 amino acids long. The germline gives CDR1 LNHDA, CDR2 SQIVND (reference sequence). CDR3 protein: CASSFRQGSYGYTF. For the CDR3, the DNA is TGTGCCAGTAGTTTCCGACAGGGGAGCTATGGCTACACCTTC.

This chain uses TRBV2 with TRBJ2-5, with 10 nucleotides matching TRBD1. The V gene's germline CDR1 is SNHLY and CDR2 FYNNEI. V lost 5 bases, J lost 6 bases, and 6 bases stayed unmatched. This CDR3 spans 14 amino acids. CDR3 DNA: TGTGCCAGCAGTCCGGGACAGGGGATGCAGACCCAGTACTTC. Translating gives CASSPGQGMQTQYF.

The V gene is TRBV28, the J gene TRBJ1-2; 7 bases are shared with TRBD1. The CDR3 runs 13 residues. J lost 6 bases, V lost 8 bases, and 9 bases had no gene match. Germline V gives CDR1 MDHEN, CDR2 SYDVKM. The CDR3 bases are TGTGCCAGCTTCGACAGGGTGGTCGATGGCTACACCTTC. Translated: CASFDRVVDGYTF.

This clone was counted only a few times. This sequence joins TRBV5-4 and TRBJ2-7; D possibly corresponds to TRBD1 (5 bases). Per the germline V gene, CDR1 is SGHNT and CDR2 is YYREEE (reference sequence). Trimming left V 4 bases short and J 4 bases short, with 12 bases between. This CDR3 is 13 amino acids long. CDR3 in amino acids: CASSVGQVYEQYF. Written as DNA, the CDR3 is TGTGCCAGCAGCGTTGGACAAGTATACGAGCAGTACTTC.

V and J are TRBV6-5 and TRBJ2-3; the match to TRBD2 covers 9 bases. The V and J ends lost 6 bases and 1 base, in that order; junction bases with no gene match: 2. From germline, CDR1 is MNHEY and CDR2 SVGAGI. The CDR3 runs 14 residues. The CDR3 protein is CASRPSGGTDTQYF. Written as DNA, the CDR3 is TGTGCCAGCAGGCCTAGCGGGGGCACAGATACGCAGTATTTT.

This clone was recorded only once. The chain recombines TRBV7-9 with TRBJ2-2, with 7 positions matching TRBD2. V trimming: 10 bases; J trimming: 2 bases; junction bases outside the gene matches: 10. CDR1 is SEHNR and CDR2 is FQNEAQ in the germline V gene (reference sequence). The CDR3 has 15 residues. CDR3 in amino acids: CAIRGTTRNTGELFF. The CDR3 DNA follows: TGTGCCATAAGAGGGACTACTCGAAACACCGGGGAGCTGTTTTTT.

This clone appeared once. An end of the junction does not agree with germline; a read error may underlie this. The V call is TRBV6-5, the J call TRBJ1-4, with D possibly being TRBD1 (6 bases). The CDR3 totals 15 residues. Germline CDR1 MNHEY, CDR2 SVGAGI. The CDR3 bases are TGTGCCTGCAGTCGCGCGGGGGGCCTTAATGAAAAACTGTTTTTT. It codes for CACSRAGGLNEKLFF.

This rearrangement joins TRBV28 to TRBJ2-3; D not resolved. Germline V gives CDR1 MDHEN, CDR2 SYDVKM. The V end was cut by 5 bases, the J end by 6 bases, with 12 bases between. The CDR3 is 13 amino acids. DNA of the CDR3: TGTGCCAGCAGTCCGACCCTGGGCGATACGCAGTATTTT. As protein: CASSPTLGDTQYF.